This passage covers 17 T cell receptor beta chains from one sample sequenced in a study of cytomegalovirus exposure and HLA in healthy donors. Use of 60 Vbeta and 13 Jbeta primers characterized the PCR. Libraries were prepared by immunoSEQ multiplex PCR; TCRdb keeps only in-frame clonotypes and omits some of them. The sample lists some 190,000 clones; roughly four fifths were seen once. The sample consisted of PBMCs. The receptors come from a woman in her 30s in good health and CMV-seropositive.

The CDR3 sequence: CASSVARGGYEQYF. CDR3 in DNA: TGTGCCAGCAGCGTAGCTAGAGGGGGCTACGAGCAGTACTTC. This chain joins TRBV9 and TRBJ2-7, with D possibly being TRBD1 (6 bases). The CDR3 contains 14 residues. V was pared by 0 bases and J by 3 bases, with 10 bases between. The germline V gene has CDR1 SGDLS and CDR2 YYNGEE.

This chain connects TRBV5-1 to TRBJ1-5, with 9 bases aligning to TRBD1. This CDR3 spans 16 amino acids. Germline assignment: CDR1 SGHRS and CDR2 YFSETQ. V dropped 4 bases and J dropped 5; count of bases not matched to a gene: 10. The CDR3 reads CASSPDDDRGDQPQHF. The CDR3 coding sequence is TGCGCCAGCAGCCCCGACGATGACAGGGGGGATCAGCCCCAGCATTTT.

The rearrangement uses TRBV2 and TRBJ1-5; 7 nucleotides agree with TRBD1. This CDR3 comprises 16 residues. V trimming: 3 bases; J trimming: 3 bases; junction bases outside the gene matches: 8. Germline CDR1 SNHLY, CDR2 FYNNEI. This CDR3 reads CASSERRTGPNQPQHF. The CDR3 DNA reads TGTGCCAGCAGTGAGAGGAGGACAGGTCCCAATCAGCCCCAGCATTTT.

This clone was counted a few times. The chain joins TRBV6-4 to TRBJ1-2, with a weak D call TRBD1 (6 bases). CDR3 size: 14 residues. Trimming removed 5 bases from V and 4 bases from J, with 14 bases in between. Per the germline V gene, CDR1 is MRHNA and CDR2 is SNTAGT. The CDR3 DNA is TGTGCCAGCAGTTCTACCGGGACAAGCTATGGCTACACCTTC. This translates into CASSSTGTSYGYTF.

This clone came up a few times. The chain is built from TRBV20-1 and TRBJ1-2; D is unclear. The V end lost 4 bases, the J end lost 4 bases, and 7 bases lay between the germline ends. The germline CDR1 and CDR2 sequences are DFQATT and SNEGSKA (reference sequence). The length of the CDR3 is 11 residues. This chain's CDR3 is CSAILGYGYTF. CDR3 nucleotides: TGCAGTGCTATACTCGGCTATGGCTACACCTTC.

The chain couples TRBV28 to TRBJ1-2; 7 bases are shared with TRBD1. The CDR3 covers 15 residues. J was trimmed by 4 bases and V by 3 bases; bases with no gene match: 8. The germline V gene encodes CDR1 MDHEN and CDR2 SYDVKM. This chain's CDR3 is CASSLKQGRPYGYTF. CDR3 bases: TGTGCCAGCAGTTTGAAACAGGGGAGGCCCTATGGCTACACCTTC.

The chain combines TRBV11-2 with TRBJ1-2; D perhaps matches TRBD1 (6 bases). The CDR3 totals 14 residues. Per the germline V gene, CDR1 is SGHAT and CDR2 is FQNNGV. V was shortened by 3 bases and J by 2 bases, with 10 bases between the two germline ends. The CDR3 region has the DNA TGTGCCAGCAGCTTGCAGGGGTCCAACTATGGCTACACCTTC. Protein sequence: CASSLQGSNYGYTF.

The chain employs TRBV27 and TRBJ2-5; tentative D call: TRBD1 (5 bases). The CDR3 length is 17 residues. Germline V lookup: CDR1 MNHEY, CDR2 SMNVEV (reference sequence). With 0 bases removed from V and 2 bases from J, the gap between germline ends came to 16 bases. The CDR3 DNA follows: TGTGCCAGCAGTTTATCCAGGGTTTTGACACGTCAAGAGACCCAGTACTTC. As protein: CASSLSRVLTRQETQYF.

The chain is built from TRBV2 and TRBJ2-3, with TRBD1 matching 7 bases. V trimming: 6 bases; J trimming: 4 bases; junction bases outside the gene matches: 10. Germline V gene sequence: CDR1 SNHLY, CDR2 FYNNEI. The CDR3 is 15 amino acids. The CDR3 DNA is TGTGCCAGCAGCCCGGGACAGCTATCTTCAGATACGCAGTATTTT. Its protein is CASSPGQLSSDTQYF.

The chain employs TRBV9 and TRBJ2-7; 10 bases are shared with TRBD2. The CDR3 spans 15 residues. V was pared by 3 bases and J by 5 bases, with 8 bases of the junction left unmatched. CDR1 is SGDLS, CDR2 YYNGEE, per germline. The CDR3 sequence is CASSESTSGVDEQYF. DNA for the CDR3: TGTGCCAGCAGCGAGTCCACTAGCGGGGTGGACGAGCAGTACTTC.

V gene TRBV10-1 combines with J gene TRBJ2-7, with 7 bases aligning to TRBD1. CDR1 is WNHNN, CDR2 SYGVQD, per germline (reference sequence). The J segment lost 6 bases and the V segment lost 6 bases, leaving 17 bases of the junction unmatched. The CDR3 runs 16 residues. The CDR3 spells CASRRGNRGLPSEQYF. The CDR3 DNA follows: TGCGCCAGCAGGAGAGGAAACAGGGGTCTCCCCTCCGAGCAGTACTTC.

The chain links TRBV10-3 to TRBJ1-1; 10 bases agree with TRBD1. The CDR3 sequence is 12 residues long. The trim removed 4 bases at V and 8 bases at J, leaving 1 base unmatched. Germline assignment: CDR1 ENHRY and CDR2 SYGVKD. CDR3 residues: CAISVGQGEAFF. The CDR3 nucleotides are TGTGCCATCAGTGTGGGACAGGGGGAAGCTTTCTTT.

The rearrangement joins TRBV27 to TRBJ1-1; D gene uncertain. V was clipped by 7 bases and J by 8 bases, with 32 bases between them. Germline V gene data show CDR1 as MNHEY and CDR2 as SMNVEV (reference sequence). This CDR3 contains 18 residues. DNA of the CDR3: TGTGCCAGCACCCCGGACTGGAGGCAGGCCACCTCTAATTCGGAAGCTTTCTTT. As protein: CASTPDWRQATSNSEAFF.

This clone was detected once. The rearrangement joins TRBV27 to TRBJ2-7; 10 nucleotides agree with TRBD2. Germline CDR1 MNHEY, CDR2 SMNVEV (reference sequence). The J segment lost 1 base and the V segment lost 2 bases, leaving 5 bases of the junction unmatched. The CDR3 sequence is 16 residues long. The DNA of the CDR3 is TGTGCCAGCAGTTTACTCACTAGCGGGGCTTCCTACGAGCAGTACTTC. Protein: CASSLLTSGASYEQYF.

The chain recombines TRBV6-1 with TRBJ1-2; TRBD1 is a possible D gene (6 bases). This CDR3 contains 15 residues. From germline, CDR1 is MNHNS and CDR2 SASEGT. Between the trimmed V and J ends, which lost 0 bases and 4 bases, there was a span of 12 bases. The CDR3 sequence: CASSEAHRVGYGYTF. In nucleotides, the CDR3 is TGTGCCAGCAGTGAAGCGCACAGGGTGGGCTATGGCTACACCTTC.

The CDR3 coding sequence is TGTGCCAGCAGCTTAGTGGGAGCCGCCTACGAGCAGTACTTC. Encoded protein: CASSLVGAAYEQYF. The rearrangement links TRBV11-2 to TRBJ2-7; D possibly corresponds to TRBD2 (5 bases). The ends were cut back, 1 base at V and 2 bases at J, with 9 bases in the middle. Germline loops: CDR1 SGHAT, CDR2 FQNNGV. The CDR3 spans 14 residues.

The gene calls are TRBV6-4 and TRBJ1-1; no clear D gene. Germline V CDR1 and CDR2: MRHNA, SNTAGT. The CDR3 extends over 13 amino acids. V lost 2 bases and J lost 2, with 6 bases in between. The DNA for the CDR3 is TGTGCCAGCAGTGACACGAGCAACACTGAAGCTTTCTTT. Translating it yields CASSDTSNTEAFF.